The rows below give T cell receptor beta chains drawn from one sample of a study of PD-1 blockade in classical Hodgkin lymphoma. Assay: immunoSEQ multiplex PCR; the TCRdb copy retains only in-frame clones and omits some. Here the sample spans some 38,000 clones, over 60% being singletons. The specimen comprised peripheral blood mononuclear cells (PBMCs), sampled at baseline. Receptors originate from a human donor with classical Hodgkin lymphoma. Both conserved end residues are part of each CDR3. Fields, in order: CDR3 DNA, CDR3 protein, clone size, CDR3 length, D gene, V gene, J gene. D genes are given only for firm matches. Only some rows state a clone size, as once, few, many or a class for expanded clones.

TGTGCCAGCAGTTACTCGGGACTCCCTTTGGATGAGCAGTTCTTC	CASSYSGLPLDEQFF	NA	15	NA	TRBV6-6	TRBJ2-1
TGTGCCAGCAGCGAAGACAGAAACTATGGCTACACCTTC	CASSEDRNYGYTF	once	13	NA	TRBV4-2	TRBJ1-2
TGTGCCAGCAGTGAAGGGCTAGCGGGAGGCTCCTCCTACAATGAGCAGTTCTTC	CASSEGLAGGSSYNEQFF	NA	18	TRBD2	TRBV2	TRBJ2-1
TGTGCCAGCAGCTGGTATATTGGGCGAAACACTGAAGCTTTCTTT	CASSWYIGRNTEAFF	once	15	NA	TRBV7-2	TRBJ1-1
TGTGCCAGCAGTTTATGGGACAGTCAAGAGACCCAGTACTTC	CASSLWDSQETQYF	NA	14	NA	TRBV28	TRBJ2-5
TGCGCCAGCCTCAGGGGGATCCCGAGGGCTAATGAAAAACTGTTTTTT	CASLRGIPRANEKLFF	NA	16	TRBD1	TRBV10-1	TRBJ1-4
TGTGCCATCAGTGAGCAAACTCTAGTCTATGAGCAGTTCTTC	CAISEQTLVYEQFF	NA	14	NA	TRBV10-3	TRBJ2-1
TGTGCCATCAGTGAACGGGGATCCTCCTACAATGAGCAGTTCTTC	CAISERGSSYNEQFF	NA	15	NA	TRBV10-3	TRBJ2-1
TGTGCCAGCAGCTTCGATACCTTAGGACAGGGGGCGTACTTC	CASSFDTLGQGAYF	few	14	TRBD1	TRBV7-9	TRBJ2-7
TGTGCCAGCAGCCCTCGGATCTGGGGATCGACTAGCGGGAGGCCTAATGAGCAGTTCTTC	CASSPRIWGSTSGRPNEQFF	NA	20	TRBD2	TRBV5-5	TRBJ2-1
TGTGCCAGCAGTGAGGCGGCTAGGGCGAGGGGAGAGCAGTACTTC	CASSEAARARGEQYF	NA	15	NA	TRBV6-1	TRBJ2-7
TGTGCCAGCAGCCAAGCTAGTAGCGGGGTTGAGCAGTACTTC	CASSQASSGVEQYF	large	14	TRBD2	TRBV4-2	TRBJ2-7
TGCGCCAGCAGCTCTACCGGGACAGCGGAAGAGACCCAGTACTTC	CASSSTGTAEETQYF	once	15	TRBD1	TRBV5-1	TRBJ2-5
TGTGCCAGCAGTCCGATGCCGGGACTAGCAGGCGAGCAGTACTTC	CASSPMPGLAGEQYF	NA	15	TRBD2	TRBV27	TRBJ2-7
TGCGCCAGCAGCTTCTGGGGGCGGGATACGCAGTATTTT	CASSFWGRDTQYF	NA	13	NA	TRBV5-1	TRBJ2-3
TGCAGCGTTGTTGGGGGATCGAACACCGGGGAGCTGTTTTTT	CSVVGGSNTGELFF	NA	14	NA	TRBV29-1	TRBJ2-2